This T cell receptor (beta chain) was recovered during a study of blood T cells in healthy people across ages. V lost 5 bases, J lost 9 bases, and 4 bases stayed unmatched. This CDR3 contains 12 residues. Alongside a J-beta primer mix, a sample-barcoded 5' primer served in a second PCR lasting about 7 to 11 cycles. TCRdb independently ran MiXCR on the 5' RACE reads; one entry per CDR3 protein. The sample records about 1,800,000 distinct CDR3 sequences, 25% to 30% being singletons. The receptor's source is a woman younger than 45 in good health. The chain links TRBV12-3 or TRBV12-4 to TRBJ2-3; 8 bases map to TRBD2. Sequenced: blood. CDR3 DNA sequence: TGTGCCAGCAGTCCCTTAGCGGGAACGCAGTATTTT. Its protein is CASSPLAGTQYF.